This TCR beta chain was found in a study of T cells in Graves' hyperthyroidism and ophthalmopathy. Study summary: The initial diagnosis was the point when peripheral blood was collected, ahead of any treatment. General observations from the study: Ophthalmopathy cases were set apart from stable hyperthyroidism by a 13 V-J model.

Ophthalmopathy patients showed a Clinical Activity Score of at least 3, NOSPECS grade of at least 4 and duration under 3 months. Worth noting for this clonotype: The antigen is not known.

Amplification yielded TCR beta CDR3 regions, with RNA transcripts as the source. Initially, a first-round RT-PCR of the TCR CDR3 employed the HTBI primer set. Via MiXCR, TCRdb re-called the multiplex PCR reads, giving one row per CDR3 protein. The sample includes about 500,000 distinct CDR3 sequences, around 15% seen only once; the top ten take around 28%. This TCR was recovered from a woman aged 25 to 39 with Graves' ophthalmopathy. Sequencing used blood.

The chain's CDR3 is CASSELWEVQYF. For the CDR3, the DNA is TGTGCCAGCAGTGAACTCTGGGAGGTGCAGTACTTC. This chain uses TRBV6-1 with TRBJ2-7; tentatively, D is TRBD2 (6 bases). Trimming took off 2 bases at V and 9 bases at J, with 11 bases between the two ends. Germline-derived CDR1 and CDR2 are MNHNS and SASEGT. The length of the CDR3 is 12 residues.